Presented here are 17 T cell receptor beta chains from one specimen sequenced in a study of blood T cell repertoires in COVID-19. Measured with immunoSEQ multiplex PCR; TCRdb has only the in-frame clones, and not every one. The data hold 200,000 to 250,000 clones, with 84% observed a single time. The material sequenced was peripheral blood. The receptors here all came from a young woman who had recovered from COVID-19.

V usage is TRBV28 and J usage is TRBJ2-3; 7 nucleotides match TRBD2. Germline V gene sequence: CDR1 MDHEN, CDR2 SYDVKM. This CDR3 has 15 residues. Trimming removed 3 bases from V and 2 bases from J; junction bases left unmatched: 5. The CDR3 coding sequence is TGTGCCAGCAGTTTTGCGGGGGATATCACAGATACGCAGTATTTT. Its protein product is CASSFAGDITDTQYF.

This chain links TRBV7-9 with TRBJ1-6; D not resolved. CDR3 length: 16 residues. In germline, CDR1 is SEHNR, CDR2 FQNEAQ (reference sequence). Trimming shortened V by 2 bases and J by 3 bases, and 11 bases separated the two germline ends. CDR3 coding DNA: TGTGCCAGCAGCTTAAGGAGGGATCACTATAATTCACCCCTCCACTTT. The encoded protein is CASSLRRDHYNSPLHF.

This clone was picked up a small number of times. J is TRBJ1-1 and V is TRBV9, with TRBD1 matching over 12 bases. Germline CDR1 SGDLS, CDR2 YYNGEE. The CDR3 runs to 16 residues. Unmatched junction bases numbered 2, after V lost 0 bases and J lost 2 bases. The CDR3 sequence is CASSVVGTGGNTEAFF. As DNA, the CDR3 is TGTGCCAGCAGCGTAGTAGGGACAGGGGGCAACACTGAAGCTTTCTTT.

J is TRBJ1-2 and V is TRBV28; 8 bases are shared with TRBD1. CDR1 is MDHEN and CDR2 is SYDVKM in the germline V gene. After removal of 5 bases from V and 4 bases from J, the junction contained 15 bases not matched to a gene. The CDR3 is 17 amino acids. CDR3 residues: CASSQSLRSGGSYGYTF. The DNA of the CDR3 is TGTGCCAGCAGTCAAAGTCTTAGATCAGGGGGCAGCTATGGCTACACCTTC.

This chain uses TRBV27 with TRBJ2-7, with D possibly TRBD1 on 6 matching bases. Between the trimmed V and J ends, which lost 3 bases and 2 bases, there was a span of 11 bases. Germline CDR1 is MNHEY and CDR2 is SMNVEV (reference sequence). There are 14 residues in the CDR3. The CDR3 here is CASSLKQGTYEQYF. CDR3 nucleotide sequence: TGTGCCAGCAGTTTGAAGCAGGGGACCTACGAGCAGTACTTC.

The V call is TRBV5-4, the J call TRBJ2-7; a possible D gene is TRBD1 (8 bases). This CDR3 has 13 amino acids. Trimming cost V 2 bases and J 7 bases, with 13 bases left between them. Germline V gene lookup returns CDR1 SGHNT and CDR2 YYREEE (reference sequence). The CDR3 DNA reads as TGTGCCAGCAGCTTTTACAGGGGGGGTGAGCAGTACTTC. It is translated as CASSFYRGGEQYF.

The chain combines TRBV2 with TRBJ2-3, with 7 positions matching TRBD2. The CDR3 sequence is 15 residues long. Trimming at V came to 7 bases and at J to 0 bases, leaving 7 bases not matched to a gene. From germline, CDR1 is SNHLY and CDR2 FYNNEI. The CDR3 region is CASKPGTTSTDTQYF. Here the CDR3 DNA reads TGTGCCAGCAAACCCGGGACTACTAGCACAGATACGCAGTATTTT.

This sequence joins TRBV9 and TRBJ2-7; 9 bases are a match to TRBD2. Germline V CDR1 and CDR2: SGDLS, YYNGEE. The V gene end was trimmed by 4 bases and the J gene end by 5 bases; junction bases not matched to a gene: 10. The CDR3 is made up of 15 amino acids. CDR3 DNA: TGTGCCAGCAGCATAGCGGGAGACTGGTTCGACGAGCAGTACTTC. Its protein is CASSIAGDWFDEQYF.

This clone was seen more than once but under ten times. The J gene is TRBJ2-3, the V gene TRBV9, with TRBD1 as a possible D gene (5 bases). V lost 6 bases to trimming and J lost 8 bases, with 16 bases between them. The CDR3 has 13 amino acids. Germline V gives CDR1 SGDLS, CDR2 YYNGEE. CDR3 sequence reads: CASNLSPQGTQYF. The CDR3 DNA follows: TGTGCCAGCAACTTATCTCCCCAGGGTACGCAGTATTTT.

The chain employs TRBV7-9 and TRBJ2-1; 7 nucleotides match TRBD2. The CDR3 consists of 19 residues. CDR1 SEHNR and CDR2 FQNEAQ come from the germline V gene (reference sequence). Trimming took 4 bases from V and 9 from J; bases not matched to a gene: 24. The CDR3 spells CASSSYSGPGTIGEGEQFF. The DNA for the CDR3 is TGTGCCAGCAGCTCTTACTCGGGACCCGGGACCATCGGGGAGGGTGAGCAGTTCTTC.

This clone has only one observation. The chain has TRBV9 and TRBJ2-7; 10 nucleotides line up with TRBD1. Germline V lookup: CDR1 SGDLS, CDR2 YYNGEE. V gave up 0 bases and J gave up 1 base; unmatched junction bases: 1. The CDR3 extends over 15 amino acids. CDR3 sequence: CASSVGQGASYEQYF. The CDR3 region has the DNA TGTGCCAGCAGCGTAGGACAGGGGGCATCCTACGAGCAGTACTTC.

This clone was counted once. The J gene is TRBJ2-7, the V gene TRBV30; D not resolved. V was trimmed by 5 bases and J by 1 base, leaving 12 bases between them. CDR3 size: 13 residues. The germline V gene has CDR1 GTSNPN and CDR2 SVGIG (reference sequence). The CDR3 nucleotides are TGTGCCTGGGGTATGGTTGAGTCCTACGAGCAGTACTTC. Its protein is CAWGMVESYEQYF.

The J gene is TRBJ2-7, the V gene TRBV4-1, with TRBD2 matching 9 bases. From germline, CDR1 is MGHRA and CDR2 YSYEKL. J was trimmed by 0 bases and V by 4 bases; bases with no gene match: 13. The CDR3 consists of 18 residues. The CDR3 is CASSRHPLAGLTSYEQYF. As DNA, the CDR3 is TGCGCCAGCAGCCGCCACCCACTAGCGGGCTTAACCTCCTACGAGCAGTACTTC.

The V gene is TRBV5-5, the J gene TRBJ2-7; D is unclear. In germline, CDR1 is SGHKS, CDR2 YYEKEE (reference sequence). Trimming took 0 bases from V and 4 from J, leaving 11 bases between them. The CDR3 length is 14 residues. The CDR3 sequence is CASSLGHTDYEQYF. The CDR3 DNA is TGTGCCAGCAGCTTGGGGCACACCGATTACGAGCAGTACTTC.

The chain links TRBV9 to TRBJ2-1, with TRBD2 identical over 7 bases. The CDR3 length is 20 residues. Losses at the gene ends were 4 bases for V and 6 bases for J; bases not matched to a gene: 25. The germline gives CDR1 SGDLS, CDR2 YYNGEE. The CDR3 loop reads CASSPRLGLVTTHQSNEQFF. The CDR3 DNA is TGTGCCAGCAGCCCTCGTTTAGGACTAGTGACAACACATCAAAGCAATGAGCAGTTCTTC.

The chain recombines TRBV7-9 with TRBJ2-7; weak D call: TRBD1 (6 bases). Germline-derived CDR1 and CDR2 are SEHNR and FQNEAQ (reference sequence). With 5 bases removed from V and 3 bases from J, the gap between germline ends came to 17 bases. The length of the CDR3 is 15 residues. Written as DNA, the CDR3 is TGTGCCAGCAGCCCCCCGGACAGTATATTCTACGAGCAGTACTTC. It encodes CASSPPDSIFYEQYF.

This chain joins TRBV5-1 and TRBJ2-3, with 10 positions matching TRBD1. The V gene end was trimmed by 4 bases and the J gene end by 1 base; junction bases not matched to a gene: 9. The germline V gene encodes CDR1 SGHRS and CDR2 YFSETQ. This CDR3 region has 17 residues. CDR3 residues: CASSTVTGGAGTDTQYF. The CDR3 nucleotides read TGCGCCAGCAGCACCGTGACAGGGGGCGCGGGCACAGATACGCAGTATTTT.